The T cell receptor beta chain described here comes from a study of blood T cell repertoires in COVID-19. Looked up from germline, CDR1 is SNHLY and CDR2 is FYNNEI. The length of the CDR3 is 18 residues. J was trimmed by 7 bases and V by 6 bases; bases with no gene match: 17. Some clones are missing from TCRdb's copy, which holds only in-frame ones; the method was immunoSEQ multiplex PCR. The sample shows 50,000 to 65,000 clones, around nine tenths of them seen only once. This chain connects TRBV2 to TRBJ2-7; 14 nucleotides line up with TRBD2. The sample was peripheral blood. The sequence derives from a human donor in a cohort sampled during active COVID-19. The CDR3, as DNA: TGTGCCAGCAGCGATATTTACCCGACTAGCGGGGGGGCGTGTGAGCAGTACTTC. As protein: CASSDIYPTSGGACEQYF. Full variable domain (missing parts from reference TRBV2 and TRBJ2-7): EPEVTQTPSHQVTQMGQEVILRCVPISNHLYFYWYRQILGQKVEFLVSFYNNEISEKSEIFDDQFSVERPDGSNFTLKIRSTKLEDSAMYFCASSDIYPTSGGACEQYFGPGTRLTVT.